A selection of T cell receptor beta chains follows, all from one sample in a study of T cell responses to AZD1222 COVID-19 vaccine. Repertoires were generated with immunoSEQ multiplex PCR, while TCRdb's copy carries only in-frame clones and drops some. The sample lists approximately 150,000 clones, over 75% seen once, with about 3.3% in the top ten. The sample here was peripheral blood, taken 28 days after the second AZD1222 dose. These receptor sequences come from an adult who received the AZD1222 COVID-19 vaccine. The CDR3 runs from the conserved cysteine through the conserved F or W. D genes are given only for firm matches. Only some rows state a clone size, as once, few, many or a class for expanded clones.

>16|TRBV7-9|TRBD1|TRBJ1-4|once
CASSLKGQGSVEKLFF
TGTGCCAGCAGCTTAAAGGGACAGGGGTCTGTTGAAAAACTGTTTTTT
>14|TRBV28|.|TRBJ2-5|.
CASSLGLPGSAQYF
TGTGCCAGCAGTTTGGGCCTCCCGGGGTCGGCCCAGTACTTC
>11|TRBV20-1|TRBD2|TRBJ2-1|.
CSLAGYNEQFF
TGCAGCCTAGCGGGTTACAATGAGCAGTTCTTC
>13|TRBV6-6|TRBD1|TRBJ2-7|once
CASSFQGAYEQYF
TGTGCCAGCAGTTTCCAGGGGGCCTACGAGCAGTACTTC
>13|TRBV5-1|.|TRBJ2-1|.
CASSLVAFDEQFF
TGCGCCAGCAGCTTGGTGGCATTCGATGAGCAGTTCTTC
>12|TRBV3-1/TRBV3-2|.|TRBJ2-7|.
CASSQRAGEQYF
TGTGCCAGCAGCCAAAGGGCCGGCGAGCAGTACTTC
>15|TRBV7-2|TRBD1|TRBJ1-1|.
CASSTRTGAATEAFF
TGTGCCAGCAGCACCCGGACAGGGGCGGCCACTGAAGCTTTCTTT
>17|TRBV3-1/TRBV3-2|.|TRBJ2-2|.
CASSQDFGLANTGELFF
TGTGCCAGCAGCCAAGATTTTGGTCTCGCGAACACCGGGGAGCTGTTTTTT
>14|TRBV12-5|.|TRBJ2-5|.
CASGPGTNQETQYF
TGTGCTAGTGGTCCAGGGACAAACCAAGAGACCCAGTACTTC
>15|TRBV5-1|TRBD1|TRBJ1-1|.
CASSFPTGGNTEAFF
TGCGCCAGCAGCTTCCCGACAGGGGGGAACACTGAAGCTTTCTTT
>12|TRBV7-6|.|TRBJ1-4|.
CASSLPYEKLFF
TGTGCCAGCAGCTTACCCTATGAAAAACTGTTTTTT
>14|TRBV11-2|TRBD2|TRBJ2-1|.
CASSRGTSGIGTFF
TGTGCCAGCAGCCGAGGGACTAGCGGGATCGGTACGTTCTTC
>17|TRBV5-1|TRBD2|TRBJ2-1|.
CASSSTGTSSFGNEQFF
TGCGCCAGCAGCTCCACCGGGACTAGCTCGTTTGGTAATGAGCAGTTCTTC
>12|TRBV5-8|.|TRBJ2-5|.
CASSSYSETQYF
TGTGCCAGCAGCTCCTATTCCGAGACCCAGTACTTC
>17|TRBV27|TRBD1|TRBJ2-5|.
CASSLSGTGIHLETQYF
TGTGCCAGCAGTTTATCTGGGACAGGCATTCATTTGGAGACCCAGTACTTC
>13|TRBV4-2|.|TRBJ1-5|once
CASSQDENQPQHF
TGTGCCAGCAGCCAAGATGAGAATCAGCCCCAGCATTTT
>15|TRBV14|.|TRBJ1-1|.
CASSQGPATNTEAFF
TGTGCCAGCAGCCAAGGTCCGGCAACGAACACTGAAGCTTTCTTT
>15|TRBV9|.|TRBJ2-7|.
CASTKTGDLSYEQYF
TGTGCCAGCACCAAGACGGGGGACCTCTCCTACGAGCAGTACTTC
>13|TRBV5-6|.|TRBJ1-2|.
CASSGDNNYGYTF
TGTGCCAGCAGCGGTGACAATAACTATGGCTACACCTTC
>17|TRBV11-3|.|TRBJ2-7|.
CASTKIRVAVPVYEQYF
TGTGCCAGCACTAAGATACGGGTAGCGGTCCCGGTCTACGAGCAGTACTTC
>14|TRBV7-9|.|TRBJ1-2|.
CASSLLDRNYGYTF
TGTGCCAGCAGCCTCTTGGACAGAAACTATGGCTACACCTTC
>13|TRBV30|TRBD1|TRBJ1-1|.
CAWRGGTGAEAFF
TGTGCCTGGAGAGGGGGGACAGGGGCTGAAGCTTTCTTT
>17|TRBV30|TRBD2|TRBJ2-5|once
CAWSVSSSGGQRETQYF
TGTGCCTGGAGTGTAAGCTCCTCGGGGGGGCAGCGAGAGACCCAGTACTTC
>12|TRBV6-5|.|TRBJ1-6|.
CASSTALRTLHF
TGTGCCAGCAGTACCGCCTTGAGGACCCTCCACTTT
>15|TRBV6-5|.|TRBJ2-3|.
CASSPGITSTDTQYF
TGTGCCAGCAGTCCGGGTATCACTAGCACAGATACGCAGTATTTT
>14|TRBV13|TRBD1|TRBJ1-2|.
CASRETGPDYGYTF
TGTGCCAGCAGAGAGACAGGGCCGGACTATGGCTACACCTTC
>14|TRBV18|.|TRBJ1-2|.
CASSPSGTLYGYTF
TGTGCCAGCTCACCCTCGGGTACGCTGTATGGCTACACCTTC
>13|TRBV6-5|.|TRBJ1-2|.
CASSYSAGSGYTF
TGTGCCAGCAGTTACTCGGCGGGTTCTGGCTACACCTTC
>13|TRBV6-5|.|TRBJ2-5|.
CASSFGIQETQYF
TGTGCCAGCAGTTTTGGCATCCAAGAGACCCAGTACTTC
>17|TRBV11-2|TRBD2|TRBJ2-1|.
CASRAPWGASGRNEQFF
TGTGCCAGCAGGGCACCTTGGGGGGCTAGCGGGAGGAATGAGCAGTTCTTC
>13|TRBV6-5|.|TRBJ1-1|once
CASTRDGDTEAFF
TGTGCCAGCACGAGGGATGGGGACACTGAAGCTTTCTTT
>13|TRBV7-2|.|TRBJ2-5|.
CASSLGGGETQYF
TGTGCCAGCAGCTTAGGAGGGGGGGAGACCCAGTACTTC
>15|TRBV5-6|TRBD1|TRBJ1-2|.
CASSRPEQGAGGYTF
TGTGCCAGCAGCCGACCGGAGCAGGGGGCAGGCGGCTACACCTTC
>12|TRBV11-2|.|TRBJ1-2|.
CASSLEGGGYTF
TGTGCCAGCAGCTTAGAAGGGGGTGGCTACACCTTC
>14|TRBV2|.|TRBJ1-2|.
CASRGTDSNYGYTF
TGTGCCAGCAGGGGGACCGATTCTAACTATGGCTACACCTTC
>14|TRBV27|.|TRBJ1-2|.
CASGSGSLYYGYTF
TGTGCCAGCGGTTCGGGGTCTTTATACTATGGCTACACCTTC
>13|TRBV7-6|.|TRBJ2-7|.
CASSSGGLVEQYF
TGTGCCAGCAGCTCCGGGGGTCTCGTCGAGCAGTACTTC
>12|TRBV27|.|TRBJ1-2|.
CASAGGAYGYTF
TGTGCCAGCGCCGGGGGGGCCTATGGCTACACCTTC
>15|TRBV10-3|TRBD1|TRBJ1-2|.
CAISDPGQGLNGYTF
TGTGCCATCAGTGACCCGGGACAGGGACTTAACGGCTACACCTTC
>13|TRBV19|.|TRBJ2-1|.
CASSIGSVPEQFF
TGTGCCAGTAGTATAGGTAGCGTCCCCGAGCAGTTCTTC
>14|TRBV5-4|TRBD1|TRBJ1-2|.
CASSLKDRGYGYTF
TGTGCCAGCAGCCTAAAGGACAGGGGCTATGGCTACACCTTC
>14|TRBV27|TRBD1|TRBJ1-1|.
CASSWGQGNTEAFF
TGTGCCAGCAGTTGGGGACAGGGGAACACTGAAGCTTTCTTT
>16|TRBV3-1/TRBV3-2|.|TRBJ1-6|.
CASSQDLGVNNSPLHF
TGTGCCAGCAGCCAAGACTTAGGGGTCAATAATTCACCCCTCCACTTT
>16|TRBV29-1|TRBD2|TRBJ2-7|.
CSVDGLAGGHYYEQYF
TGCAGCGTTGATGGACTAGCGGGAGGCCATTACTACGAGCAGTACTTC
>16|TRBV5-1|TRBD2|TRBJ2-7|.
CASSLGGASGRYEQYF
TGCGCCAGCAGCTTAGGAGGGGCTAGCGGGAGGTACGAGCAGTACTTC
>14|TRBV14|TRBD2|TRBJ2-1|.
CASSDPGLAGVQFF
TGTGCCAGCAGCGATCCGGGACTAGCGGGAGTGCAGTTCTTC
>12|TRBV25-1|.|TRBJ2-7|.
CASSEAAGEQYF
TGTGCCAGCAGTGAAGCGGCGGGCGAGCAGTACTTC
>19|TRBV27|TRBD2|TRBJ2-1|.
CASSSIGTSGIASHNEQFF
TGTGCCAGCAGTTCCATCGGGACTAGCGGGATCGCAAGCCACAATGAGCAGTTCTTC
>15|TRBV11-2|.|TRBJ1-3|.
CASSPGPYSGNTIYF
TGTGCCAGCAGCCCCGGGCCATACTCTGGAAACACCATATATTTT
>16|TRBV7-2|.|TRBJ2-3|.
CASSSPPRGVTDTQYF
TGTGCCAGCAGCTCCCCCCCTAGAGGGGTCACAGATACGCAGTATTTT
>15|TRBV5-1|.|TRBJ1-4|.
CASSKYREGAEKLFF
TGCGCCAGCAGCAAATACAGGGAGGGCGCTGAAAAACTGTTTTTT
>13|TRBV11-3|.|TRBJ2-3|.
CASSFEGADTQYF
TGTGCCAGCAGCTTTGAGGGGGCAGATACGCAGTATTTT
>11|TRBV5-1|.|TRBJ1-2|.
CASSNDYGYTF
TGCGCCAGCAGCAACGACTATGGCTACACCTTC
>14|TRBV3-1/TRBV3-2|TRBD1|TRBJ1-2|.
CASSQVTGGDGYTF
TGTGCCAGCAGCCAAGTGACAGGGGGCGATGGCTACACCTTC
>17|TRBV29-1|TRBD2|TRBJ2-5|.
CSVEGGETSGRRETQYF
TGCAGCGTTGAAGGCGGTGAGACTAGCGGGAGGCGGGAGACCCAGTACTTC